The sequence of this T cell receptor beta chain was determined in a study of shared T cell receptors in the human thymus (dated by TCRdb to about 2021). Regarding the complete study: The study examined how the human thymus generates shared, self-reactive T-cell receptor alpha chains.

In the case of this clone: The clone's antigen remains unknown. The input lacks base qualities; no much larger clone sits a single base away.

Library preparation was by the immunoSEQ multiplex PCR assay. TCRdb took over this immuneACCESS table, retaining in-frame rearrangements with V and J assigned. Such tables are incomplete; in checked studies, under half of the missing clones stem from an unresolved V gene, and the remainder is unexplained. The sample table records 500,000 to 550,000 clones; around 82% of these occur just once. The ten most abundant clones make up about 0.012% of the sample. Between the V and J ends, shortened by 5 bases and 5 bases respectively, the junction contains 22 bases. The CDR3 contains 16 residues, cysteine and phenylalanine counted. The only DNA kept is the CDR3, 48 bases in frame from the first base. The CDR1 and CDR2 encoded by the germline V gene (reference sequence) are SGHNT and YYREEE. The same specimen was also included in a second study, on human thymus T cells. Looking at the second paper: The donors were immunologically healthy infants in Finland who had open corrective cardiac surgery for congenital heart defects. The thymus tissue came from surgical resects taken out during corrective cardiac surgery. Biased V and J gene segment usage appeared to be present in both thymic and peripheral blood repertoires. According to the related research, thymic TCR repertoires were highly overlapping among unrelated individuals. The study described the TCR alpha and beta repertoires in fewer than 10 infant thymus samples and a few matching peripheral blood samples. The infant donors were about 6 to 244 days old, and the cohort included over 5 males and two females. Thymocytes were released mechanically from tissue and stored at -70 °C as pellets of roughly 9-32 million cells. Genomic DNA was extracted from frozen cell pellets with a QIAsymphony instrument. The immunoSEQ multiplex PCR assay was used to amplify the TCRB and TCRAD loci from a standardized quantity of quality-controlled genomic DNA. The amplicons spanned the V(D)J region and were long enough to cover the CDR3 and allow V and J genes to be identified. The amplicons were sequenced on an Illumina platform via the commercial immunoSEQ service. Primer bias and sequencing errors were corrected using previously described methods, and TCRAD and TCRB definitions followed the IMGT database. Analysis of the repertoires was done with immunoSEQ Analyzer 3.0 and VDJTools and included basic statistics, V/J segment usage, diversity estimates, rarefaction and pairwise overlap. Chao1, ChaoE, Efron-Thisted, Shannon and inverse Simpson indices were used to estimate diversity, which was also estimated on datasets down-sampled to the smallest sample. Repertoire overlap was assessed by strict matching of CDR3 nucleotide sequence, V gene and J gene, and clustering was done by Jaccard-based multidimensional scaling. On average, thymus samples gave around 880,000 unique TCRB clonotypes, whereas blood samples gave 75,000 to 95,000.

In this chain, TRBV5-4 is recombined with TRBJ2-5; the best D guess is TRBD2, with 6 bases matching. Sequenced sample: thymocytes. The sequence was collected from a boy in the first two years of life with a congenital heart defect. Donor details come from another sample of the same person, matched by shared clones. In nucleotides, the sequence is TGTGCCAGCAGACACTATAGCGGTCCCTGGCGGGAGACCCAGTACTTC. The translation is CASRHYSGPWRETQYF.